The sequence of this T cell receptor (beta chain) was determined in a study of cytomegalovirus exposure and HLA in healthy donors. Study-level findings and limits: Most observed TCR sequences were rare, whereas some public TCRs were detected in many donors. TCR beta chains numbering under 200 were designated cytomegalovirus-associated.

Remarks on this clone: As yet, its antigen is unknown.

Sequencing used immunoSEQ multiplex PCR; TCRdb keeps in-frame clones, though not all of them. The table records more than 110,000 clones, 86% of them present only once. Germline V gene data show CDR1 as LGHNA and CDR2 as YSLEER. This CDR3 is 15 amino acids long. V lost 0 bases and J 10 bases, leaving 15 bases between the germline ends. V usage is TRBV4-3 and J usage is TRBJ1-4, with unresolved D. The sample taken for sequencing was PBMCs. This TCR was recovered from a young man in good health and CMV-seronegative. The chain's CDR3 is CASSQDRGRLGKLFF. In DNA, the CDR3 is TGCGCCAGCAGCCAAGATAGAGGTCGGCTAGGAAAACTGTTTTTT.